Sequencing of this T cell receptor beta chain was carried out in a study of shared clonotypes between healthy human individuals. Study background: Sampling drew on donors who were two women and a few men aged 18 to 49.

Sequenced by immunoSEQ multiplex PCR; TCRdb stores in-frame clones only, minus some. Among 2 million to 2.5 million clones listed, under 97% were seen once. Regarding this clone: As yet, its antigen is unknown.

Findings and limits, study-wide: Clonotypes shared by all four sorted-subset donors had higher generation probabilities than non-shared clonotypes.

V lost 5 bases, J lost 7 bases, and 11 bases stayed unmatched. The CDR3 spans 16 residues. CDR1 is SGHAT and CDR2 is FQNNGV in the germline V gene. The source material was naive CD4+ T cells sorted from blood. Specified subset: CD45RA+ positively selected. This clonotype originated in a man aged 18 to 29 in good health. The chain couples TRBV11-2 to TRBJ2-1; 10 nucleotides agree with TRBD2. The CDR3 protein is CASSPRLAGLWNEQFF. CDR3 nucleotides: TGTGCCAGCAGCCCACGACTAGCGGGCCTTTGGAATGAGCAGTTCTTC.